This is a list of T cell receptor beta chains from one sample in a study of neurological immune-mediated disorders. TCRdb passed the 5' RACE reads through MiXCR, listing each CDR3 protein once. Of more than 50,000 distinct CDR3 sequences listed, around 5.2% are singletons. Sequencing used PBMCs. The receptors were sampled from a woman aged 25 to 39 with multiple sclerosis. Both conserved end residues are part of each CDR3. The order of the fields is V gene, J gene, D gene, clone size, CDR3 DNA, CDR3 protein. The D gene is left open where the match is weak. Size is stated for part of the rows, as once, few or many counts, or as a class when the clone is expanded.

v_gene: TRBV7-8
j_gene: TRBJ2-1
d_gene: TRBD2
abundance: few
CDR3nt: TGTGCCAGCAGCTTAGTCCGGTGGCTAGCGGGGGACGACTACAATGAGCAGTTCTTC
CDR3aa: CASSLVRWLAGDDYNEQFF

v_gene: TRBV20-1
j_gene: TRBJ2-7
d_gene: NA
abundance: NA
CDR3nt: TGCAGTGCTAGTACATCCTACGAGCAGTACTTC
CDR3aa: CSASTSYEQYF

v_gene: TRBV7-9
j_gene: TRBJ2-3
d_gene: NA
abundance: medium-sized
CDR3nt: TGTGCCAGCCACTCGACGGGTCACGGTACGCAGTATTTT
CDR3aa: CASHSTGHGTQYF

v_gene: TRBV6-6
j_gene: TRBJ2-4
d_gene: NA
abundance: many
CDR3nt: TGTGCCAGCAGACCCCACCCCTTCCTGATAGCCAAAAACATTCAGTACTTC
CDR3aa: CASRPHPFLIAKNIQYF

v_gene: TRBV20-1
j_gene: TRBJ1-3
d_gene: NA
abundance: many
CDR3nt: TGCAGTGCTGAAGAGACACGCTCTGGAAACACCATATATTTT
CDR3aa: CSAEETRSGNTIYF

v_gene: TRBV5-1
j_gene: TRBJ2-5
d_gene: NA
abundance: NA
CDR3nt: TGCGCCAGCAGCTTGGCTGGTATAGAGACCCAGTACTTC
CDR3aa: CASSLAGIETQYF

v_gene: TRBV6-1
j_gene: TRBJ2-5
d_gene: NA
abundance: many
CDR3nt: TGTGCCAGCAGTGAACCACGGCTACAAGAGACCCAGTACTTC
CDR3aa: CASSEPRLQETQYF

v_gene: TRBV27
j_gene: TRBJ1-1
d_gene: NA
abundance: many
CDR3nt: TGTGCCAGCAGTTTAACCCGGGGTTTGAACACTGAAGCTTTCTTT
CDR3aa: CASSLTRGLNTEAFF

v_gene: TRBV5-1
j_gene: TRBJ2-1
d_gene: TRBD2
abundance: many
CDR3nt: TGCGCCAGCAGCTTGGAGCCGGCGGGGGGCGGGCCCAATGAGCAGTTCTTC
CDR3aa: CASSLEPAGGGPNEQFF

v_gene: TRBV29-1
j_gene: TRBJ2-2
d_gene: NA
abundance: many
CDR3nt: TGCAGCGCTAAAGGGTGGGGCGCGAACACCGGGGAGCTGTTTTTT
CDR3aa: CSAKGWGANTGELFF

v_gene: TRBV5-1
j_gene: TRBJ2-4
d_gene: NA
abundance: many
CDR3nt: TGCGCCAGCAGCTTAGAATGGGGACCTAACATTCAGTACTTC
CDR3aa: CASSLEWGPNIQYF

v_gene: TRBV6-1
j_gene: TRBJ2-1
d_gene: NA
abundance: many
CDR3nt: TGTGCCATCACTTTACTTGGCGAGCAGTTCTTC
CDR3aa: CAITLLGEQFF

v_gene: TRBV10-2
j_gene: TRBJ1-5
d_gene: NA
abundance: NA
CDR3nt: TGCGCCAGCAGTGGGGACCAACCTATAGGGGGCAATCAGCCCCAGCATTTT
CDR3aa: CASSGDQPIGGNQPQHF

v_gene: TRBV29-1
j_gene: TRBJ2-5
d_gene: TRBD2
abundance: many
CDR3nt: TGCAGCCACCGATCTAGCGGGGGCCAAGAGACCCAGTACTTC
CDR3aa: CSHRSSGGQETQYF

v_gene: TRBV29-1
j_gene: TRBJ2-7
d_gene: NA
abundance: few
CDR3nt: TGCAGCGTTGAATCCGGGGAGACCTCCTACGAGCAGTACTTC
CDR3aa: CSVESGETSYEQYF

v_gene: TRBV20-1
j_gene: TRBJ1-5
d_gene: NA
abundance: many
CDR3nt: TGCAGTGCGGCCGGAACTAGCAATCAGCCCCAGCATTTT
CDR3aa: CSAAGTSNQPQHF

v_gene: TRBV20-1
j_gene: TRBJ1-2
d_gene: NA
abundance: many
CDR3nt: TGCAGTGCTAGAGATAAACTGGGGCGGCCTAACTATGGCTACACCTTC
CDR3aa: CSARDKLGRPNYGYTF

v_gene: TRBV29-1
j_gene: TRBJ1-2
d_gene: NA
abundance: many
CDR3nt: TGCAGCGTATTGACAGGCTATGGCTACACCTTC
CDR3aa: CSVLTGYGYTF

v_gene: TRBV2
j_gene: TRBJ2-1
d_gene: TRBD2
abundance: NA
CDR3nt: TGTGCCAGCAGCTTACTAGCGGGGTACTCGAATGAGCAGTTCTTC
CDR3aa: CASSLLAGYSNEQFF

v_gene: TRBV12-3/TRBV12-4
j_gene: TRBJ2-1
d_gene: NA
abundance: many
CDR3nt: TGTGCCAGCACTGGGACGAGGAGGCAGTTCTTC
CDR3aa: CASTGTRRQFF

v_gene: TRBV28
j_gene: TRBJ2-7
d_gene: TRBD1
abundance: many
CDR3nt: TGTGCCAGCAGTTCTAACAGGGGTGCCGGAGGCGAGCAGTACTTC
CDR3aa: CASSSNRGAGGEQYF

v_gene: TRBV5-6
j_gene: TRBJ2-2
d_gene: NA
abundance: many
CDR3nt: TGTGCCAGCAGTTTGAACTCGGACGGACGCAGCGGGGAGCTGTTTTTT
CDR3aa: CASSLNSDGRSGELFF

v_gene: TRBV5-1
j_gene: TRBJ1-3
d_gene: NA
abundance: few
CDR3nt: TGCGCCAGCAGCTTGGGAGCAGGGGCTGGAAACACCATATATTTT
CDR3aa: CASSLGAGAGNTIYF

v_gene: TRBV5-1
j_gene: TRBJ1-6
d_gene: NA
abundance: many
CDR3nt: TGCGCCAGCAGCTTTGGGTCTACCAATTCACCCCTCCACTTT
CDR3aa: CASSFGSTNSPLHF

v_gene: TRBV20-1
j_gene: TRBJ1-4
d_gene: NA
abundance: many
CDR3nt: TGCAGTGCTAGGACAACTTCTAATGAAAAACTGTTTTTT
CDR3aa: CSARTTSNEKLFF

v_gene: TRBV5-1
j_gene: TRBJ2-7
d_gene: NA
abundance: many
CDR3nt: TGCGCCAGCAGCTTCGAGGGTGGTATAGGCTCCTACGAGCAGTACTTC
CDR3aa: CASSFEGGIGSYEQYF

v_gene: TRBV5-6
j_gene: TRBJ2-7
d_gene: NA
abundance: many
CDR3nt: TGTGCCAGCAGCTTAACCTACGAGCAGTACTTC
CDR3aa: CASSLTYEQYF

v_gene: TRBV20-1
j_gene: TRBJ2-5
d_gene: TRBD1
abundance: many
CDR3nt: TGCAGTGCTAGAGGGGACAGGGTACAAGAGACCCAGTACTTC
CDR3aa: CSARGDRVQETQYF

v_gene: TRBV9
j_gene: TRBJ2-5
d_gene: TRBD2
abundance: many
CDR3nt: TGTGCCAGCAGCGTAGGGACTAGCGGGGGGGAGACCCAGTACTTC
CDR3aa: CASSVGTSGGETQYF

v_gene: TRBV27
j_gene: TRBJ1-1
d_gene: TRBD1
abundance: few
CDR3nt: TGTGCCAGCAGTTTATACGGCAGGGGGGGAATGAACACTGAAGCTTTCTTT
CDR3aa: CASSLYGRGGMNTEAFF

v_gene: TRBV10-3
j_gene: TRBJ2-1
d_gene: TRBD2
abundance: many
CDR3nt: TGTGCCACCAGGACGGGGGGTACAAGCTCCTACAATGAGCAGTTCTTC
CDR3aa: CATRTGGTSSYNEQFF

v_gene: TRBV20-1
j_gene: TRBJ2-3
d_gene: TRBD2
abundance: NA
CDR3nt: TGCAGTGCTCGACTAGCGGGGGGGCCCGATACGCAGTATTTT
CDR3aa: CSARLAGGPDTQYF

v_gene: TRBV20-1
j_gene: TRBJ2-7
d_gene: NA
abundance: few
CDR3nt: TGCAGTGCGACCCGAAAGGGCTACGAGCAGTACTTC
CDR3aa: CSATRKGYEQYF

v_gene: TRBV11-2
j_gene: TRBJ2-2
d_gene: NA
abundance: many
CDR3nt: TGTGCCAGCAAAGTCACCGGGGAGCTGTTTTTT
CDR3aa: CASKVTGELFF

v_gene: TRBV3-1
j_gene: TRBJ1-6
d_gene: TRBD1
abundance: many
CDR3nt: TGTGCCAGCAGCCAAAACCAGGGGGCACCCCTCCACTTT
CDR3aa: CASSQNQGAPLHF

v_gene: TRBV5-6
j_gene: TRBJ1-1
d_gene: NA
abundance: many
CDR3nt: TGTGCCAGCAGACCTATAGGAAACACTGAAGCTTTCTTT
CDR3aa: CASRPIGNTEAFF

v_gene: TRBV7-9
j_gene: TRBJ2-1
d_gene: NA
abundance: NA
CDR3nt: TGTGCCAGCAACTCATTGGGGGATGAGCAGTTCTTC
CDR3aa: CASNSLGDEQFF

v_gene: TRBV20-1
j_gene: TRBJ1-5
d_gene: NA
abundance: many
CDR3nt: TGCAGTGTTCCGATGGGGGGCGCGAATCAGCCCCAGAATTTT
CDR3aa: CSVPMGGANQPQNF

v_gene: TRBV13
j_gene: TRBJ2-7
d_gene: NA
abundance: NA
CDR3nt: TGTGCCAGCAGCTTAAGTGTGGGGGGCGAGCAGTACTTT
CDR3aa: CASSLSVGGEQYF

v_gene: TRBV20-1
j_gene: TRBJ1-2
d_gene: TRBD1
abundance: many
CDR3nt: TGCAGTGCTAGCTACAGGGGGAAGGATGGCTACACCTTC
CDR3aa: CSASYRGKDGYTF

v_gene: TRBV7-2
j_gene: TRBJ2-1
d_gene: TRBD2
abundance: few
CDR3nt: TGTGCCAGCAGCTTAAAGGTAGCGGGGTCAACGGGGGAGCAGTTCTTC
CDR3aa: CASSLKVAGSTGEQFF

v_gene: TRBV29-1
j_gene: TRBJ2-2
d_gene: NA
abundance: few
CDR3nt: TGCAGCGTAAGAGTCCTCACGAACACCGGGGAGCTGTTTTTT
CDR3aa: CSVRVLTNTGELFF

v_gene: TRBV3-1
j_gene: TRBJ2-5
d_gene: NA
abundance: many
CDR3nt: TGTGCCAGCAGCCAGGGCCAACTGGAGACCCAGTACTTC
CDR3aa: CASSQGQLETQYF